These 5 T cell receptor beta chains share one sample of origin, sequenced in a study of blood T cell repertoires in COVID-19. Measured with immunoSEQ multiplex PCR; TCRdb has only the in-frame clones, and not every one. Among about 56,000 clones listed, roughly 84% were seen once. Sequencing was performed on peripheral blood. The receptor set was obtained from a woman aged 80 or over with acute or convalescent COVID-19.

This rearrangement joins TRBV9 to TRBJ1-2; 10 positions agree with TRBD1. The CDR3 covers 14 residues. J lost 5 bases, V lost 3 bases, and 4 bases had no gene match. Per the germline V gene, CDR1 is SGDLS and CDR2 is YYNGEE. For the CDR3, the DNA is TGTGCCAGCAGCGCGGGACAGGGGACTTATGGCTACACCTTC. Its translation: CASSAGQGTYGYTF.

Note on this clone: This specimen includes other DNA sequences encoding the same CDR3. CDR3: CAISESTGNTEAFF. The CDR3 DNA reads as TGTGCCATCAGTGAGTCGACAGGGAACACTGAAGCTTTCTTT. The rearrangement links TRBV10-3 to TRBJ1-1; a possible D gene is TRBD1 (6 bases). Trimming stripped 0 bases from V and 1 base from J, with 6 bases between. Per the germline V gene, CDR1 is ENHRY and CDR2 is SYGVKD. This CDR3 has 14 amino acids.

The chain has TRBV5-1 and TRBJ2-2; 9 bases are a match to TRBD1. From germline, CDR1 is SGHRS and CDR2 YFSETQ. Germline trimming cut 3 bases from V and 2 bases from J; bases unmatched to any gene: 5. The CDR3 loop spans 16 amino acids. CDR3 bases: TGCGCCAGCAGCTGGGACAGGGCTACTAACACCGGGGAGCTGTTTTTT. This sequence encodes CASSWDRATNTGELFF. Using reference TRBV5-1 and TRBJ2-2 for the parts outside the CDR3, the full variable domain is KAGVTQTPRYLIKTRGQQVTLSCSPISGHRSVSWYQQTPGQGLQFLFEYFSETQRNKGNFPGRFSGRQFSNSRSEMNVSTLELGDSALYLCASSWDRATNTGELFFGEGSRLTVL.

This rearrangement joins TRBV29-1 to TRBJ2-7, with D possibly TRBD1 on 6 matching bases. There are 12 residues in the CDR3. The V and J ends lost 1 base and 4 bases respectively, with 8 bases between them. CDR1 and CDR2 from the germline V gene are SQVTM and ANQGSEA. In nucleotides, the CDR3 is TGCAGCGTTGAAGCGGACAGTTACGAGCAGTACTTC. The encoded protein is CSVEADSYEQYF.

DNA of the CDR3: TGTGCCAGTAGTAAGGTCCCTAGCGGGGGGGATATCAAAAAAAACATTCAGTACTTC. This codes for CASSKVPSGGDIKKNIQYF. This chain joins TRBV19 and TRBJ2-4; TRBD2 matches at 12 bases. The CDR3 has 19 residues. CDR1 is LNHDA, CDR2 SQIVND, per germline (reference sequence). Trimming removed 4 bases from V and 4 bases from J; junction bases left unmatched: 14.